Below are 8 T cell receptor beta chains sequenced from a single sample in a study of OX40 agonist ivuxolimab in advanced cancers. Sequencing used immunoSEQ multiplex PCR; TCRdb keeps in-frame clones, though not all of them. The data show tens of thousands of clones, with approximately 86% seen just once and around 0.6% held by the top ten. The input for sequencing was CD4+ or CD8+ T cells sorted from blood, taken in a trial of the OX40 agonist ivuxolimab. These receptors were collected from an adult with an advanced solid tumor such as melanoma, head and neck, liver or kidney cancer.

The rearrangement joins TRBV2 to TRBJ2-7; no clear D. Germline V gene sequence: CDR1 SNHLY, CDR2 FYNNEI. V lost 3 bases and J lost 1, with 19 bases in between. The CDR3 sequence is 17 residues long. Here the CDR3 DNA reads TGTGCCAGCAGTGATCCGACAAACGGTATAAAATCCTACGAGCAGTACTTC. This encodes CASSDPTNGIKSYEQYF.

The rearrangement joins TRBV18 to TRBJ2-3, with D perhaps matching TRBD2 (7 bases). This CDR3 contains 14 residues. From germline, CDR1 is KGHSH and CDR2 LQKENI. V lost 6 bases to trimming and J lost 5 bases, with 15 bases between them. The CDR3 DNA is TGTGCCAGCTCCAGGACGGGGGGCGGAGATACGCAGTATTTT. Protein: CASSRTGGGDTQYF. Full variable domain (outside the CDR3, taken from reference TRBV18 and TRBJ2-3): NAGVMQNPRHLVRRRGQEARLRCSPMKGHSHVYWYRQLPEEGLKFMVYLQKENIIDESGMPKERFSAEFPKEGPSILRIQQVVRGDSAAYFCASSRTGGGDTQYFGPGTRLTVL.

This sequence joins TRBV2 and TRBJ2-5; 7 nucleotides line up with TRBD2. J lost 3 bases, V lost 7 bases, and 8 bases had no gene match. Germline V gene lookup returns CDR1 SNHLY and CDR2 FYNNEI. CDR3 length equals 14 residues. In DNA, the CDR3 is TGTGCCAGCACCATTTGGGGAGGGAAAGAGACCCAGTACTTC. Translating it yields CASTIWGGKETQYF.

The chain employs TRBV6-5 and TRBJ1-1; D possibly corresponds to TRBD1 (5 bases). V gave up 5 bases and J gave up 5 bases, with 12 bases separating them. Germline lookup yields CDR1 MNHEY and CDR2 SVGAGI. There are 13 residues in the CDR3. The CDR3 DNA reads TGTGCCAGCAGTCTCGTACGGGGGACTGAAGCTTTCTTT. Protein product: CASSLVRGTEAFF.

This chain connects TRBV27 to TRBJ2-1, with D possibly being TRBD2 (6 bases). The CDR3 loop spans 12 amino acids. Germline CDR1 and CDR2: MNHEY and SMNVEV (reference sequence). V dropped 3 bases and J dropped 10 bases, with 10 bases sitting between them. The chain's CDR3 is CASSFQAGEQFF. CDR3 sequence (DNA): TGTGCCAGCAGTTTCCAAGCGGGCGAGCAGTTCTTC.

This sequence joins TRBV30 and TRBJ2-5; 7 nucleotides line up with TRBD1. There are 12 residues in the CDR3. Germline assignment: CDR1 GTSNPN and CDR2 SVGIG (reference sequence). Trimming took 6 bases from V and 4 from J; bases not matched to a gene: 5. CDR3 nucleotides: TGTGCCTGTAGGGGGCAATTAGAGACCCAGTACTTC. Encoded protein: CACRGQLETQYF. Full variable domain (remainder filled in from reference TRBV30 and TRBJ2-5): SQTIHQWPATLVQPVGSPLSLECTVEGTSNPNLYWYRQAAGRGLQLLFYSVGIGQISSEVPQNLSASRPQDRQFILSSKKLLLSDSGFYLCACRGQLETQYFGPGTRLLVL.

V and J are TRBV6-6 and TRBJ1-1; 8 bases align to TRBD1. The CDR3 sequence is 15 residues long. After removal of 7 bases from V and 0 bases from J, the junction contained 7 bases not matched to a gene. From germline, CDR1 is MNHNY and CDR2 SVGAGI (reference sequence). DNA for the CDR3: TGTGCCAGCACCCGGACAGGGCCCATGAACACTGAAGCTTTCTTT. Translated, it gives CASTRTGPMNTEAFF.

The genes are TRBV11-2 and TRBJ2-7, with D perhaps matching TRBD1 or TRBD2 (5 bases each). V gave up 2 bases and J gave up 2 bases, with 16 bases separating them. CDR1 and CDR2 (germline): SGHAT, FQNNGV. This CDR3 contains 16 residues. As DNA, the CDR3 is TGTGCCAGCAGCTTATTCCCCACCGGGACCACCTACGAGCAGTACTTC. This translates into CASSLFPTGTTYEQYF.